Following are 3 T cell receptor beta chains from one sample sequenced in a study of long-term antiretroviral therapy in people with HIV. Sequencing used immunoSEQ v3.0 at survey level. The protocol was immunoSEQ multiplex PCR, while the TCRdb copy is restricted to in-frame clones and leaves out a portion. The table shows roughly 30,000 clones, with around 85% occurring only once. Source: unsorted PBMCs, taken roughly 4.8 years after starting antiretroviral therapy. The source is a man aged 35 to 55 with HIV.

The chain uses TRBV4-1 and TRBJ1-5; maybe TRBD1 (5 bases). V was shortened by 5 bases and J by 6 bases, with 20 bases between the two germline ends. The germline V gene encodes CDR1 MGHRA and CDR2 YSYEKL. The CDR3 loop spans 16 amino acids. CDR3 in DNA: TGCGCCAGCAGCGCCACCGGGACCAGGGTTGTTCAGCCCCAGCATTTT. It translates to CASSATGTRVVQPQHF.

This chain links TRBV5-4 with TRBJ2-3; D possibly uses TRBD1 or TRBD2 (7 bases each). V was pared by 3 bases and J by 5 bases, with 10 bases between. CDR1 SGHNT and CDR2 YYREEE come from the germline V gene (reference sequence). CDR3 size: 13 residues. In nucleotides, the CDR3 is TGTGCCAGCAGCTCAGGGGGGGGAGATACGCAGTATTTT. Protein product: CASSSGGGDTQYF.

The CDR3 sequence: CASSWTTSRGHETQYF. Written as DNA, the CDR3 is TGCGCCAGCAGCTGGACCACCTCCAGGGGGCACGAGACCCAGTACTTC. The V call is TRBV5-1, the J call TRBJ2-5, with TRBD1 matching over 8 bases. Germline loops: CDR1 SGHRS, CDR2 YFSETQ. The length of the CDR3 is 16 residues. V gave up 3 bases and J gave up 5 bases; unmatched junction bases: 12.